This TCR beta chain was retrieved from a study of T cells in Graves' hyperthyroidism and ophthalmopathy. From RNA transcripts, TCR beta CDR3 regions were amplified. Using the HTBI primer set, a first-round RT-PCR was run on the TCR CDR3. TCRdb used MiXCR to reprocess the multiplex PCR reads, holding one entry per CDR3 protein. The profile shows about 380,000 distinct CDR3 sequences, around 14% of them singletons. The germline V and J ends were trimmed by 3 bases and 9 bases, with 21 bases remaining between them. CDR3 length: 17 amino acids. Germline V gives CDR1 SGHDN, CDR2 FVKESK. The sample consisted of blood. The sequence was obtained from a woman in her sixties with Graves' hyperthyroidism. The chain uses TRBV14 and TRBJ1-6; D is unresolved. Written as DNA, the CDR3 is TGTGCCAGCAGCCATACCCTGGGCTTCACCCCGGGTTCACCCCTCCACTTT. Protein product: CASSHTLGFTPGSPLHF. Complete variable domain (other parts from reference TRBV14 and TRBJ1-6): EAGVTQFPSHSVIEKGQTVTLRCDPISGHDNLYWYRRVMGKEIKFLLHFVKESKQDESGMPNNRFLAERTGGTYSTLKVQPAELEDSGVYFCASSHTLGFTPGSPLHFGNGTRLTVT.